These 15 T cell receptor beta chains were sequenced from one sample in a study of T-cell reconstitution after alpha-beta-depleted transplantation in children. Unique molecular identifiers were incorporated when the TCRbeta library was constructed. TCRdb independently ran MiXCR on the PCR reads; one entry per CDR3 protein. The sample holds over 450,000 distinct CDR3 sequences, about 10% seen once. Sample: PBMCs, taken before TCRalphabeta/CD19-depleted stem cell transplant. These receptors came from a child aged 2-15 years with inherited bone marrow failure, due to receive a stem cell transplant.

This clonotype has at least ten counts. This chain joins TRBV5-5 and TRBJ1-2; perhaps TRBD1 as D (5 bases). CDR3 length: 14 amino acids. CDR1 and CDR2 (germline): SGHKS, YYEKEE (reference sequence). V was pared by 2 bases and J by 4 bases, with 12 bases between. CDR3 sequence reads: CASSFLTAFYGYTF. In DNA, the CDR3 is TGTGCCAGCAGCTTTTTGACAGCTTTCTATGGCTACACCTTC. The full variable domain, in which reference TRBV5-5 and TRBJ1-2 provide the parts outside the CDR3, is DAGVTQSPTHLIKTRGQQVTLRCSPISGHKSVSWYQQVLGQGPQFIFQYYEKEERGRGNFPDRFSARQFPNYSSELNVNALLLGDSALYLCASSFLTAFYGYTFGSGTRLTVV.

The table lists this clonotype with many counts. V gene TRBV7-2 combines with J gene TRBJ1-3; TRBD1 agrees at 7 bases. This CDR3 contains 15 residues. Germline lookup yields CDR1 SGHTA and CDR2 FQGNSA. V lost 0 bases and J lost 4; bases outside the gene matches: 3. The DNA for the CDR3 is TGTGCCAGCAGCTTAGCACAGGGGCCCGGAAACACCATATATTTT. This sequence encodes CASSLAQGPGNTIYF.

The chain combines TRBV28 with TRBJ2-3; 14 nucleotides align to TRBD2. V was pared by 9 bases and J by 1 base, with 12 bases of the junction left unmatched. This CDR3 is built from 18 residues. Germline loops: CDR1 MDHEN, CDR2 SYDVKM. CDR3 region: CARHYLGTSGRGTDTQYF. The CDR3 nucleotides are TGTGCCAGGCACTACCTAGGGACTAGCGGGAGAGGCACAGATACGCAGTATTTT. Using reference TRBV28 and TRBJ2-3 for the parts outside the CDR3, the full variable domain is DVKVTQSSRYLVKRTGEKVFLECVQDMDHENMFWYRQDPGLGLRLIYFSYDVKMKEKGDIPEGYSVSREKKERFSLILESASTNQTSMYLCARHYLGTSGRGTDTQYFGPGTRLTVL.

This clonotype was detected a few times. The chain uses TRBV7-8 and TRBJ2-5, with D unclear. Germline values: CDR1 SGHVS, CDR2 FQNEAQ. V lost 2 bases, J lost 4 bases, and 17 bases lay in between. This CDR3 spans 16 amino acids. The CDR3 bases are TGTGCCAGCAGCTTAAGACCCTCCCTTGGCGGAGAGACCCAGTACTTC. Encoded protein: CASSLRPSLGGETQYF.

This clonotype was found many times. The chain has TRBV29-1 and TRBJ2-7, with D possibly being TRBD2 (6 bases). CDR1 and CDR2 from the germline V gene are SQVTM and ANQGSEA. V shed 5 bases and J shed 7 bases, with 21 bases lying between them. This CDR3 has 14 residues. In DNA, the CDR3 is TGCAGCGTTATTTATGGGGTGCTCCGGGGGGAGCAGTACTTC. Translation gives CSVIYGVLRGEQYF.

This clonotype was observed at least ten times. The chain uses TRBV12-3 or TRBV12-4 and TRBJ1-2; no clear D. The CDR3 contains 14 residues. V was pared by 3 bases and J by 8 bases, with 16 bases between. The CDR3 region is CASSFSGNYQGYTF. The CDR3 DNA follows: TGTGCCAGCAGTTTTTCAGGCAATTATCAGGGCTACACCTTC.

This clonotype was counted many times. The V call is TRBV4-3, the J call TRBJ1-4; the D is unclear. V lost 1 base and J lost 0, with 6 bases in between. Germline CDR1 LGHNA, CDR2 YSLEER. This CDR3 is 15 amino acids long. As DNA, the CDR3 is TGCGCCAGCAGCCAAGGGGCAGCAACTAATGAAAAACTGTTTTTT. As protein: CASSQGAATNEKLFF.

This clonotype was recorded many times. V gene TRBV28 combines with J gene TRBJ2-7; 7 positions agree with TRBD1. The CDR3 consists of 16 residues. V was pared by 3 bases and J by 2 bases, with 10 bases of the junction left unmatched. Germline assignment: CDR1 MDHEN and CDR2 SYDVKM. CDR3: CASSFQPGQRTYEQYF. The DNA of the CDR3 is TGTGCCAGCAGTTTTCAACCGGGACAGAGGACCTACGAGCAGTACTTC.

This clonotype has a handful of counts. The chain links TRBV7-2 to TRBJ1-5, with 9 bases fitting TRBD1. J gave up 6 bases and V 1 base, and 7 bases lay outside the gene matches. Germline V gene data show CDR1 as SGHTA and CDR2 as FQGNSA. The CDR3 is 16 residues long. The CDR3 sequence is CASSLVGGQGAQPQHF. CDR3 sequence (DNA): TGTGCCAGCAGCTTAGTAGGGGGACAGGGTGCTCAGCCCCAGCATTTT.

In this sample, this clonotype turned up many times. The chain links TRBV5-5 to TRBJ2-1; the match to TRBD1 covers 10 bases. V gave up 4 bases and J gave up 4 bases; unmatched junction bases: 5. The CDR3 is made up of 15 amino acids. Per germline, CDR1 SGHKS and CDR2 YYEKEE (reference sequence). The CDR3 is CASSTPGQGYNEQFF. The CDR3 DNA reads TGTGCCAGCAGCACCCCGGGACAGGGGTACAATGAGCAGTTCTTC. Full variable domain (outside the CDR3, taken from reference TRBV5-5 and TRBJ2-1): DAGVTQSPTHLIKTRGQQVTLRCSPISGHKSVSWYQQVLGQGPQFIFQYYEKEERGRGNFPDRFSARQFPNYSSELNVNALLLGDSALYLCASSTPGQGYNEQFFGPGTRLTVL.

There are many counts of this clonotype. V is TRBV7-9 and J is TRBJ2-3; D not resolved. Germline loops: CDR1 SEHNR, CDR2 FQNEAQ (reference sequence). CDR3 length: 14 amino acids. Trimming left V 3 bases short and J 0 bases short, with 7 bases between. CDR3 loop: CASSFISSTDTQYF. CDR3 nucleotides: TGTGCCAGCAGCTTCATATCCAGCACAGATACGCAGTATTTT.

This clonotype has a count of ten or more. The rearrangement links TRBV27 to TRBJ2-1, with D possibly TRBD2 on 5 matching bases. The CDR3 is 14 residues long. The germline V and J ends were trimmed by 3 bases and 4 bases, with 10 bases remaining between them. Per germline, CDR1 MNHEY and CDR2 SMNVEV (reference sequence). In DNA, the CDR3 is TGTGCCAGCAGTTTTATCGGACTTTACAATGAGCAGTTCTTC. The encoded protein is CASSFIGLYNEQFF.

Comment on this clonotype: A read error may explain this, as a much larger clone is one base away. This rearrangement joins TRBV12-3 or TRBV12-4 to TRBJ2-7; maybe TRBD2 (5 bases). The CDR3 covers 15 residues. The V and J ends lost 7 bases and 3 bases respectively, with 19 bases between them. The CDR3, as DNA: TGTGCCAGCAACATCTCGGCGGACTGGCTCTACGAGCAGTACTTC. As protein: CASNISADWLYEQYF.

The table lists this clonotype with many counts. The chain uses TRBV24-1 and TRBJ2-7; 7 bases align to TRBD1. The CDR3 sequence is 14 residues long. Germline V gives CDR1 KGHDR, CDR2 SFDVKD. V gave up 7 bases and J gave up 4 bases; unmatched junction bases: 9. CDR3 sequence reads: CATSDRERRYEQYF. DNA of the CDR3: TGTGCCACCAGCGACAGGGAGAGGAGGTACGAGCAGTACTTC.

This clonotype has a count of ten or more. The chain is built from TRBV18 and TRBJ1-4; possibly TRBD1 for D (6 bases). Per the germline V gene, CDR1 is KGHSH and CDR2 is LQKENI. This CDR3 spans 16 amino acids. With 3 bases removed from V and 0 bases from J, the gap between germline ends came to 11 bases. The CDR3 DNA is TGTGCCAGCTCACCCCGGTGGGGGCCAACTAATGAAAAACTGTTTTTT. Translation: CASSPRWGPTNEKLFF.